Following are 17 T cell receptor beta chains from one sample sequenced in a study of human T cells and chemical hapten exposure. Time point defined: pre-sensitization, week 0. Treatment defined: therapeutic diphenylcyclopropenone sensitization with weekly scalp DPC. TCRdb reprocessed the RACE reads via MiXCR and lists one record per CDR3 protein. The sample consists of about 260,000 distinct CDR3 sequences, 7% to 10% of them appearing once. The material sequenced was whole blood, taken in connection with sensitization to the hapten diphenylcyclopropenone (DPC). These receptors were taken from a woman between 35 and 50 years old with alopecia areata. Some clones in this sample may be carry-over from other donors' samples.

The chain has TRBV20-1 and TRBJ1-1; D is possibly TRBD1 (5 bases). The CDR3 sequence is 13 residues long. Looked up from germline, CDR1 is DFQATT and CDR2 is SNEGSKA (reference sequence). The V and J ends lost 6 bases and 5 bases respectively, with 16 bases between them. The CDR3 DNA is TGCAGTGCCGGCTTCTCCGGGGGGACTGAAGCTTTCTTT. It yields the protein CSAGFSGGTEAFF.

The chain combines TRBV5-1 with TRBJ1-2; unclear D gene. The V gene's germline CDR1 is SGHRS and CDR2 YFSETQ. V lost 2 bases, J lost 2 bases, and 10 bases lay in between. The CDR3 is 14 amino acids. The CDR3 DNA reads TGCGCCAGCAGCTTTGGTCAGGAGAACTATGGCTACACCTTC. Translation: CASSFGQENYGYTF.

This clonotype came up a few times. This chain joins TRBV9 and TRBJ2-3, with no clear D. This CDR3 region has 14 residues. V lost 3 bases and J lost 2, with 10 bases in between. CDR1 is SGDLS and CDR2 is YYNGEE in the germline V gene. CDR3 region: CASSATLFTDTQYF. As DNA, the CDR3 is TGTGCCAGCAGCGCCACTCTATTCACAGATACGCAGTATTTT.

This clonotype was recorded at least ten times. The CDR3 region has the DNA TGTGCCAGCAGTTACTCAACAGCACAAGAGACCCAGTACTTC. This sequence encodes CASSYSTAQETQYF. The chain couples TRBV6-2 or TRBV6-3 to TRBJ2-5; D ambiguous. The CDR3 consists of 14 residues. Trimming removed 0 bases from V and 2 bases from J, with 7 bases in between. The germline gives CDR1 MNHEY, CDR2 SVGEGT.

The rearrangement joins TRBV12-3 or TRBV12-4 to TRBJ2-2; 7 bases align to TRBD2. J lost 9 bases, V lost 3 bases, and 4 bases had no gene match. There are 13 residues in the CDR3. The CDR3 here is CASSFGGSRELFF. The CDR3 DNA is TGTGCCAGCAGTTTCGGCGGGAGCAGGGAGCTGTTTTTT.

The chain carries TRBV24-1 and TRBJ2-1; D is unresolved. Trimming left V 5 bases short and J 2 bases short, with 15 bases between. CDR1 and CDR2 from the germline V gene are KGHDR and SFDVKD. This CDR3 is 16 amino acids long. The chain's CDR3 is CATSASFSDPYNEQFF. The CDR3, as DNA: TGTGCCACCAGTGCGAGTTTCTCAGACCCCTACAATGAGCAGTTCTTC.

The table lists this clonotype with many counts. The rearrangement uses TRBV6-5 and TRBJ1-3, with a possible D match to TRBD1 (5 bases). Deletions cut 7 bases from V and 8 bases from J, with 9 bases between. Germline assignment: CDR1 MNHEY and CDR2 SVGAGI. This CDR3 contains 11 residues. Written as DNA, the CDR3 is TGTGCCAGCATCGGAGGGGACACCATATATTTT. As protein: CASIGGDTIYF.

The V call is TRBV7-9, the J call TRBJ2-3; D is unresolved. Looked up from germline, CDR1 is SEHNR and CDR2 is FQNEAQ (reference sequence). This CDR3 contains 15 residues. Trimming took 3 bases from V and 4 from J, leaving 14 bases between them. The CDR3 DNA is TGTGCCAGCAGCTTGTTGGGCGAGAAGGCAGATACGCAGTATTTT. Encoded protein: CASSLLGEKADTQYF.

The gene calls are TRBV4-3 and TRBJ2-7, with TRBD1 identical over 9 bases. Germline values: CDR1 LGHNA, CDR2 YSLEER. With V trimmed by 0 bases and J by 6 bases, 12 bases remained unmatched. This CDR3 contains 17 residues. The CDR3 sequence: CASSQDPRGQGAGEQYF. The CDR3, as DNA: TGCGCCAGCAGCCAAGATCCACGGGGACAGGGCGCGGGCGAGCAGTACTTC.

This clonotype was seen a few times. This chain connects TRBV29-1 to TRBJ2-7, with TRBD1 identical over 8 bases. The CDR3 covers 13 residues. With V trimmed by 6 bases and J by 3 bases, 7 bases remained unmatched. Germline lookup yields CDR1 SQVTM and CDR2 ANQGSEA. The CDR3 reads CSVKTGTGYEQYF. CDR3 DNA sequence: TGCAGCGTGAAGACCGGGACAGGCTACGAGCAGTACTTC.

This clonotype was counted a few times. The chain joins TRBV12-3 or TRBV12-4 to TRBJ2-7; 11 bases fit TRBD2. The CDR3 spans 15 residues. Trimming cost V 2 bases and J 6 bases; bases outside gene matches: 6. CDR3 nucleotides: TGTGCCAGCAGTTTATTAGCGGGAGGGCCCGGCGAGCAGTACTTC. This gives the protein CASSLLAGGPGEQYF.

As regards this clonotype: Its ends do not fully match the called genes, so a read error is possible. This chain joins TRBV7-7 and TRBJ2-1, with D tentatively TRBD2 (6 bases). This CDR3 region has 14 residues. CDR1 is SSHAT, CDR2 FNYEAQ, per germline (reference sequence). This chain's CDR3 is CASSYGLSGSEQFF. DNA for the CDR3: TGTGCTAGCAGCTACGGACTATCTGGGAGTGAGCAGTTCTTC.

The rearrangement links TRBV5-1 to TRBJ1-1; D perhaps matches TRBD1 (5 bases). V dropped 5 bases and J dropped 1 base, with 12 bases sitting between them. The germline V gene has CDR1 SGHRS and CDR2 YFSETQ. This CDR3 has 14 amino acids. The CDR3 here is CASRKNGGNTEAFF. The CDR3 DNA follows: TGCGCCAGCAGGAAAAATGGGGGGAACACTGAAGCTTTCTTT.

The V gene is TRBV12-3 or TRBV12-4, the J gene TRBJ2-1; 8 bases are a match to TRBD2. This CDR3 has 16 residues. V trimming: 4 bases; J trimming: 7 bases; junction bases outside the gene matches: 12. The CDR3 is CASSWYGTREVNEQFF. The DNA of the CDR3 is TGTGCCAGCAGTTGGTACGGGACTAGAGAGGTTAATGAGCAGTTCTTC.

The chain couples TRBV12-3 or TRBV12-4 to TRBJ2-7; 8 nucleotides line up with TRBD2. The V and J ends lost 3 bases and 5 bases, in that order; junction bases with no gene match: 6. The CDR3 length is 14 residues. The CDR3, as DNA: TGTGCCAGCAGTTTTACGGGAGGGCCCCACGAGCAGTACTTC. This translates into CASSFTGGPHEQYF.

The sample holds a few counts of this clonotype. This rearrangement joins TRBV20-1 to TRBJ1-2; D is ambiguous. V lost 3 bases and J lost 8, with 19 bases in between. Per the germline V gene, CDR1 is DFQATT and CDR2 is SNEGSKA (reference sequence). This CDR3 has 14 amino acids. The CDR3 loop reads CSARSQDGLRGYTF. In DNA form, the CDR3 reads TGCAGTGCTAGGTCCCAGGACGGTCTGCGAGGCTACACCTTC.

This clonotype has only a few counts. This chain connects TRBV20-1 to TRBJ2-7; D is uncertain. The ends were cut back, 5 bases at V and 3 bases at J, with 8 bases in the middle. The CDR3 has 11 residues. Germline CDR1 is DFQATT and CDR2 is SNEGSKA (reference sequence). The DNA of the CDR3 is TGCAGTGCTTCTAAACGCTACGAGCAGTACTTC. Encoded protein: CSASKRYEQYF.